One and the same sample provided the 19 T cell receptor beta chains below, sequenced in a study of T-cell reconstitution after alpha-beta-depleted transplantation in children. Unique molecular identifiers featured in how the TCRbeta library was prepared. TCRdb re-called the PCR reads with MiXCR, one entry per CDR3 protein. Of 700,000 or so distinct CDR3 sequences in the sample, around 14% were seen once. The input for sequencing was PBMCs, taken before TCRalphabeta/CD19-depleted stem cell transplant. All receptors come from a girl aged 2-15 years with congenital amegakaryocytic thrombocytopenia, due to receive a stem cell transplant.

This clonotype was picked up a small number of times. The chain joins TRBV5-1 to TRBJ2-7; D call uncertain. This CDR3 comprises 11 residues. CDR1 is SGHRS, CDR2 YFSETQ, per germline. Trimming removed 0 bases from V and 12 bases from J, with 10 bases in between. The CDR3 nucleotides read TGCGCCAGCAGCTTGGCCGGCAGAGTGTACTTC. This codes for CASSLAGRVYF.

CDR3 amino acids: CSARNPGQSEAFF. The CDR3 DNA sequence: TGCAGTGCTAGAAACCCGGGGCAGAGTGAAGCTTTCTTT. V and J are TRBV20-1 and TRBJ1-1, with D possibly TRBD1 on 5 matching bases. Trimming stripped 2 bases from V and 7 bases from J, with 14 bases between. This CDR3 contains 13 residues. Germline lookup yields CDR1 DFQATT and CDR2 SNEGSKA (reference sequence).

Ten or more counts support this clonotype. Here the CDR3 DNA reads TGTGCCAGCAGCTTATCTGGTATTCAAGAGACCCAGTACTTC. Translation gives CASSLSGIQETQYF. The V call is TRBV7-2, the J call TRBJ2-5; D gene uncertain. CDR1 is SGHTA, CDR2 FQGNSA, per germline. The CDR3 spans 14 residues. Trimming removed 2 bases at V and 2 bases at J, with 9 bases between. The variable domain in full, completed from reference TRBV7-2 and TRBJ2-5, reads GAGVSQSPSNKVTEKGKDVELRCDPISGHTALYWYRQSLGQGLEFLIYFQGNSAPDKSGLPSDRFSAERTGGSVSTLTIQRTQQEDSAVYLCASSLSGIQETQYFGPGTRLLVL.

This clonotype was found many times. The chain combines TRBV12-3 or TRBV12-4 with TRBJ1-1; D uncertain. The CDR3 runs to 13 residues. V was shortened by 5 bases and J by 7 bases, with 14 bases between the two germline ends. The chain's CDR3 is CASSPGPSGEAFF. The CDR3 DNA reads TGTGCCAGCAGTCCCGGCCCAAGCGGTGAAGCTTTCTTT.

The CDR3 reads CASSLASHEIYEQYF. The CDR3 bases are TGCGCCAGCAGCTTGGCTAGCCACGAGATATACGAGCAGTACTTC. This sequence joins TRBV5-1 and TRBJ2-7; a possible D gene is TRBD2 (5 bases). The CDR3 consists of 15 residues. The V gene lost 0 bases and the J gene lost 4 bases, with 14 bases spanning the gap. Germline V lookup: CDR1 SGHRS, CDR2 YFSETQ.

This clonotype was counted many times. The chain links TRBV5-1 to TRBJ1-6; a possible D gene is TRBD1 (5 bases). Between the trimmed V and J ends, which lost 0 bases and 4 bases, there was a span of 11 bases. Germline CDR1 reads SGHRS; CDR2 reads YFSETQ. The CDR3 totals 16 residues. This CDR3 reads CASSLVGAQYNSPLHF. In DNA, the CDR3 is TGCGCCAGCAGCTTGGTAGGGGCGCAATATAATTCACCCCTCCACTTT.

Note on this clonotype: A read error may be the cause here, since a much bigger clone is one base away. The CDR3: CSVSDRVNGDTF. The CDR3 nucleotides read TGCAGTGTTAGCGACAGGGTTAATGGCGACACCTTC. The rearrangement joins TRBV20-1 to TRBJ1-2; 7 nucleotides agree with TRBD1. Germline loops: CDR1 DFQATT, CDR2 SNEGSKA (reference sequence). This CDR3 region has 12 residues.

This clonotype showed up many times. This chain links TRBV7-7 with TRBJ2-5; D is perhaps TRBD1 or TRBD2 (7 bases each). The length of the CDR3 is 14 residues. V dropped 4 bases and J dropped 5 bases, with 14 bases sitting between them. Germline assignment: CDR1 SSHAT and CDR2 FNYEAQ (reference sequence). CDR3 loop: CASSYTQGGETQYF. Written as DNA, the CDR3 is TGTGCCAGCAGCTATACCCAGGGGGGGGAGACCCAGTACTTC.

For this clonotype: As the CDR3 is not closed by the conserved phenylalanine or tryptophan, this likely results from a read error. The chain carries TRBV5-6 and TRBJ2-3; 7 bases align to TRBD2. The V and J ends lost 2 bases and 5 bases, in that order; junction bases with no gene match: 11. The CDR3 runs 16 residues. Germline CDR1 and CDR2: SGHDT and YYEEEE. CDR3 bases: TGTGCCAGCAGCTTTAATACGGGCGGGAGAAGAGATACGCAGTATTCT. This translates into CASSFNTGGRRDTQYS.

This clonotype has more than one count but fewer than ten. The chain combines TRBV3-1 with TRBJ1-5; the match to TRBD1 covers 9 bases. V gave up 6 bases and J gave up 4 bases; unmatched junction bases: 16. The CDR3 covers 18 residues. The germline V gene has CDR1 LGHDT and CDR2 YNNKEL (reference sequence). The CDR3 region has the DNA TGTGCCAGCAGTCAAACCGGGACAGGGAGTCTGGGGAATCAGCCCCAGCATTTT. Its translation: CASSQTGTGSLGNQPQHF.

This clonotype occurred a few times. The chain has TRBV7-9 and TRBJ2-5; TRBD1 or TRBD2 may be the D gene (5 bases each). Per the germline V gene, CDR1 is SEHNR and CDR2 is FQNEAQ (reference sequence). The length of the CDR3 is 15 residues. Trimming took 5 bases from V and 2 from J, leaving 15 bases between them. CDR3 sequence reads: CASSHGPGPQETQYF. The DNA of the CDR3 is TGTGCCAGCAGCCATGGGCCGGGACCACAAGAGACCCAGTACTTC.

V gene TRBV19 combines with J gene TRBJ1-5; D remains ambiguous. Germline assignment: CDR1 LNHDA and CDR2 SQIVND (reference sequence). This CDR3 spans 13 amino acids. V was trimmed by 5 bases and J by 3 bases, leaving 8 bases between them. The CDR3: CASSSRFNQPQHF. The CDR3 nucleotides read TGTGCCAGTAGTTCCCGTTTCAATCAGCCCCAGCATTTT.

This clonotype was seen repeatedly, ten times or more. The CDR3 reads CAISDALLGSGSHEQYF. The DNA for the CDR3 is TGTGCCATCAGTGACGCCCTGCTTGGAAGCGGGAGCCACGAGCAGTACTTC. The chain couples TRBV10-3 to TRBJ2-7, with 8 bases aligning to TRBD2. J was trimmed by 5 bases and V by 3 bases; bases with no gene match: 15. CDR3 size: 17 residues. Germline loops: CDR1 ENHRY, CDR2 SYGVKD.

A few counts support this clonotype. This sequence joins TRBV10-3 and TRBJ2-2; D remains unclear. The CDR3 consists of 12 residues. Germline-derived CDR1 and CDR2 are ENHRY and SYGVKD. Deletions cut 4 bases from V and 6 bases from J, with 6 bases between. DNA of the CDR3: TGTGCCATCAGTGCGGTTCCCGGGGAGCTGTTTTTT. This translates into CAISAVPGELFF.

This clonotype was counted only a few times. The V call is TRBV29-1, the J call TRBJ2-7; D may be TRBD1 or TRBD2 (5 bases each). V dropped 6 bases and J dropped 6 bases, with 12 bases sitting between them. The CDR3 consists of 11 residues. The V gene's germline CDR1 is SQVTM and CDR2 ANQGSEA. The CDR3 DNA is TGCAGCGTGGGCATGAGGGGCGAGCAGTACTTC. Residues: CSVGMRGEQYF.

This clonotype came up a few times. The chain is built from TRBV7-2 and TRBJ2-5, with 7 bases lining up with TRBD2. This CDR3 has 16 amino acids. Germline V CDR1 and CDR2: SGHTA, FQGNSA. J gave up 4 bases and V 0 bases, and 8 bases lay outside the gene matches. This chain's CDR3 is CASSLAKWGGRETQYF. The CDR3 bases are TGTGCCAGCAGCTTAGCCAAGTGGGGAGGGAGAGAGACCCAGTACTTC.

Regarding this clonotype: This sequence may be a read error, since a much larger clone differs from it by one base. This chain's CDR3 is CASCEGVGGLTQHF. CDR3 sequence (DNA): TGTGCCAGCTGCGAGGGGGTAGGGGGTTTGACCCAGCATTTT. V is TRBV7-8 and J is TRBJ1-5; tentatively, D is TRBD1 (6 bases). Germline V gives CDR1 SGHVS, CDR2 FQNEAQ. The CDR3 totals 14 residues. V dropped 8 bases and J dropped 11 bases, with 22 bases sitting between them.

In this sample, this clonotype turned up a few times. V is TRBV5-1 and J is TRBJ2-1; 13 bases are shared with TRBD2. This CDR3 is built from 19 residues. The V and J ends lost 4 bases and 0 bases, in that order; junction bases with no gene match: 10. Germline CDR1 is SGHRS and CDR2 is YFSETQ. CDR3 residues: CASSPQLAGGTSSYNEQFF. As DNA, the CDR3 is TGCGCCAGCAGCCCTCAACTAGCGGGAGGGACTAGCTCCTACAATGAGCAGTTCTTC.

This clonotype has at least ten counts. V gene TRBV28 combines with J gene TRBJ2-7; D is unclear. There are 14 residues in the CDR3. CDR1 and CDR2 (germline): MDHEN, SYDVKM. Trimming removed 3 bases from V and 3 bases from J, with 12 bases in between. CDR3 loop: CASSFITEFYEQYF. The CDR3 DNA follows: TGTGCCAGCAGTTTTATTACCGAGTTCTACGAGCAGTACTTC.